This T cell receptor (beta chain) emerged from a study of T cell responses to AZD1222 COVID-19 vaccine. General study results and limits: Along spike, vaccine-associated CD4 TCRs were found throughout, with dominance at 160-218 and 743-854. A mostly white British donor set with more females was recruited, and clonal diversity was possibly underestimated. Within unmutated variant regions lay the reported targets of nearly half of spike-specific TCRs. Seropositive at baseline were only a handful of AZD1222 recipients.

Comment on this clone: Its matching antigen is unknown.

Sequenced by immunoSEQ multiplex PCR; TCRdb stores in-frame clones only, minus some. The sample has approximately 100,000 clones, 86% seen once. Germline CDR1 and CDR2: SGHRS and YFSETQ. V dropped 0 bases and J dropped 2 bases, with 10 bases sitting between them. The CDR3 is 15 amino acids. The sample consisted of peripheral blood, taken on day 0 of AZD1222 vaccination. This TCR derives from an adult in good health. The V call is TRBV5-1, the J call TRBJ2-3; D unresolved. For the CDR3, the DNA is TGCGCCAGCAGCTTGGGTGGACCGTTCACAGATACGCAGTATTTT. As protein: CASSLGGPFTDTQYF.